These 32 T cell receptor beta chains share one sample of origin, sequenced in a study of tumor-infiltrating lymphocytes in primary liver carcinoma. From approximately 0.5 ug of total RNA, TCR beta-specific cDNA was reverse-transcribed using a constant-region primer. Modified slightly, ARM-PCR produced TCR beta libraries over three nested multiplex PCR rounds. TRBV1-TRBV30 forward primers paired with a C-beta reverse primer were used in the first two PCR rounds, which ran approximately 10 cycles each. TCRdb re-called the multiplex PCR reads with MiXCR, one entry per CDR3 protein. The profile shows approximately 73,000 distinct CDR3 sequences, about 70% of them singletons. Unsorted bulk tissue, roughly 20-34 mg of it, served as the source for co-extraction of RNA and DNA. Sequencing was performed on liver tumor tissue from sampling region 4. Documented subset: tumor region T4, right-lateral pole. Every receptor here comes from a woman aged 55-75 years with primary liver carcinoma and hepatitis B virus infection.

Concerning this clonotype itself: The conserved closing phenylalanine or tryptophan is absent in this CDR3, likely reflecting a read error. The chain employs TRBV12-3 or TRBV12-4 and TRBJ2-7; the D is unclear. This CDR3 region has 11 residues. Here the CDR3 reads CVSSLRVVQYL. As DNA, the CDR3 is TGTGTCAGCAGTCTCCGGGTCGTGCAGTACTTA.

This clonotype has ten or more counts. The chain has TRBV28 and TRBJ2-1, with 11 nucleotides matching TRBD2. The CDR3 has 18 amino acids. Germline V gene data show CDR1 as MDHEN and CDR2 as SYDVKM. V lost 6 bases, J lost 3 bases, and 13 bases stayed unmatched. The CDR3 DNA sequence: TGTGCCAGCAGGCCAACTACGGGACTAGCGGCTAACTACAATGAGCAGTTCTTC. This gives the protein CASRPTTGLAANYNEQFF.

The J gene is TRBJ1-1, the V gene TRBV29-1; 9 bases agree with TRBD1. Germline V lookup: CDR1 SQVTM, CDR2 ANQGSEA. This CDR3 has 15 amino acids. CDR3 nucleotide sequence: TGCAGTGTACCCGGTACAGGGGGCATCAGGATTGAAGCTTTCTTT. Amino acid sequence: CSVPGTGGIRIEAFF.

There are many counts of this clonotype. The chain is built from TRBV4-1 and TRBJ2-5, with 8 bases aligning to TRBD1. Germline-derived CDR1 and CDR2 are MGHRA and YSYEKL. The CDR3 extends over 17 amino acids. Trimming cost V 3 bases and J 5 bases; bases outside gene matches: 14. The CDR3 region has the DNA TGCGCCAGCAGCCAGACATCCTACGCAGGGGGCGCGGAGACCCAGTACTTC. Protein: CASSQTSYAGGAETQYF.

Worth noting for this clonotype: This clone may be a read error of a much larger clone one base away. V and J are TRBV28 and TRBJ2-2; D is unclear. CDR3 size: 14 residues. CDR1 and CDR2 from the germline V gene are MDHEN and SYDVKM. V lost 4 bases and J lost 0, with 6 bases in between. This CDR3 reads CASSYWANTGELFF. In DNA, the CDR3 is TGTGCCAGCAGTTACTGGGCGAACACCGGGGAGCTGTTTTTT.

Concerning this clonotype itself: Sequence at one end of the junction differs from germline and may be a read error. The J gene is TRBJ2-2, the V gene TRBV28, with 7 positions matching TRBD2. This CDR3 has 14 residues. Germline V CDR1 and CDR2: MDHEN, SYDVKM. The CDR3 protein is CASGGTTNTGELLF. CDR3 nucleotides: TGTGCCAGCGGCGGGACTACCAACACCGGGGAGCTGTTATTT. The full variable domain, its missing parts supplied by reference TRBV28 and TRBJ2-2, is DVKVTQSSRYLVKRTGEKVFLECVQDMDHENMFWYRQDPGLGLRLIYFSYDVKMKEKGDIPEGYSVSREKKERFSLILESASTNQTSMYLCASGGTTNTGELLFGEGSRLTVL.

This clonotype was counted a single time. Likely a read error: the CDR3 ends without its conserved phenylalanine or tryptophan. The chain couples TRBV12-3 or TRBV12-4 to TRBJ1-4; 7 nucleotides line up with TRBD1. The CDR3 extends over 14 amino acids. Here the CDR3 reads CASSLRQGDEKLFL. The CDR3 DNA reads as TGTGCCAGCAGCCTCCGTCAGGGGGATGAAAAGCTGTTTTTA.

Of note for this clonotype: An end of the junction differs from the germline gene, which may be a read error. The chain carries TRBV28 and TRBJ2-2, with a possible D match to TRBD2 (5 bases). This CDR3 comprises 15 residues. Germline V CDR1 and CDR2: MDHEN, SYDVKM. DNA for the CDR3: TGTGCCAGCAGTTTAGTAGGGTCGAGCACCGGGGAACTGTTTTTT. Translated, it gives CASSLVGSSTGELFF.

On this clonotype: The conserved phenylalanine or tryptophan is not found at the CDR3 terminus, so this likely reflects a read error. The gene calls are TRBV10-1 and TRBJ2-1; no firm D call. Germline V gives CDR1 WNHNN, CDR2 SYGVQD (reference sequence). The CDR3 has 14 amino acids. V was pared by 2 bases and J by 0 bases, with 5 bases between. CDR3 sequence: CASSEGVSYNEQFP. DNA for the CDR3: TGCGCCAGCAGTGAGGGGGTCTCCTACAATGAGCAGTTCCCC.

As regards this clonotype: Its ends do not fully match the called genes, so a read error is possible. The chain recombines TRBV10-3 with TRBJ1-6; 7 nucleotides agree with TRBD1. Germline assignment: CDR1 ENHRY and CDR2 SYGVKD. The CDR3 has 16 amino acids. CDR3 residues: CAISESKTGSGSPLHF. As DNA, the CDR3 is TGTGCTATCAGTGAGTCCAAGACAGGGTCGGGCTCACCCCTCCACTTT.

For this clonotype: No conserved phenylalanine or tryptophan is present at the end of the CDR3, so a read error is the likely explanation. Because the CDR3's place on the DNA is in doubt, the DNA is left out and the CDR3 is given as listed by TCRdb. V and J are TRBV6-1 and TRBJ2-7; the DNA was not used to check the table's D call, TRBD2. The CDR3 region is 13 residues in length, termini included. Per germline, CDR1 MNHNS and CDR2 SASEGT. The CDR3 spells CASSATGTTELYL.

This clonotype appeared a single time. An end of the junction does not agree with germline; a read error may underlie this. The rearrangement links TRBV6-6 to TRBJ2-3; D is possibly TRBD1 or TRBD2 (5 bases each). The CDR3 is made up of 13 amino acids. Per germline, CDR1 MNHNY and CDR2 SVGAGI (reference sequence). CDR3 in amino acids: CASSTVRGDTQYF. CDR3 in DNA: TGTGCCAGCAGTACAGTTAGGGGAGATACACAGTATTTT.

A single count supports this clonotype. At one of its ends the junction is not consistent with the germline gene, which may arise from a read error. The V call is TRBV5-4, the J call TRBJ2-7; 7 bases map to TRBD1. From germline, CDR1 is SGHNT and CDR2 YYREEE (reference sequence). The CDR3 spans 13 residues. The CDR3 coding sequence is TGTGCTAGCAGCCACTGGGACAGATACGAGCAGTACTTC. Translated, it gives CASSHWDRYEQYF.

Concerning this clonotype itself: This clone may be a read error of a much larger clone one base away. This chain joins TRBV13 and TRBJ2-7; 11 positions agree with TRBD2. This CDR3 region has 16 residues. Germline-derived CDR1 and CDR2 are PRHDT and FYEKMQ (reference sequence). The CDR3 sequence is CTSSSYTSGSSYEQYF. For the CDR3, the DNA is TGTACCAGCAGCTCGTACACTAGCGGGAGCTCCTACGAGCAGTACTTC.

As concerns this clonotype: The junction and the germline gene differ at one end; a read error may be behind it. V usage is TRBV5-1 and J usage is TRBJ2-1; D ambiguous. CDR3 length equals 17 residues. Germline V gives CDR1 SGHRS, CDR2 YFSETQ. The CDR3 protein is CASGLTPRPRPDHKQFF. DNA of the CDR3: TGCGCCAGCGGCTTGACCCCCCGTCCCAGGCCGGATCATAAGCAGTTCTTC.

On this clonotype: One end of the junction does not line up with germline, which may come from a read error. The chain carries TRBV12-3 or TRBV12-4 and TRBJ2-2; weak D call: TRBD2 (5 bases). CDR3 length: 14 residues. As DNA, the CDR3 is TGTGGCAGCGGTTTAACCGCGAACACCGGGCAGCTGTTTTTT. It translates to CGSGLTANTGQLFF.

V is TRBV11-3 and J is TRBJ1-1; D gene ambiguous. CDR1 and CDR2 (germline): SGHNT, YENEEA. The CDR3 runs to 15 residues. V was clipped by 5 bases and J by 0 bases, with 13 bases between them. CDR3 amino acids: CASSLTIRMNTEAFF. The CDR3 DNA reads TGTGCCAGCAGCCTAACCATAAGGATGAACACTGAAGCTTTCTTT.

For this clonotype: The junction shows a germline mismatch at one end, possibly a read error. The chain has TRBV11-1 and TRBJ2-6; possible D gene TRBD1, 7 bases. The CDR3 is 17 residues long. In germline, CDR1 is SGHAT, CDR2 FQDESV (reference sequence). The CDR3 here is CASIAMTGTPGANDLTF. The DNA of the CDR3 is TGTGCTAGCATCGCCATGACAGGGACTCCTGGGGCCAACGACCTGACTTTC. Combining the CDR3 with reference TRBV11-1 and TRBJ2-6 gives the whole variable domain EAEVAQSPRYKITEKSQAVAFWCDPISGHATLYWYRQILGQGPELLVQFQDESVVDDSQLPKDRFSAERLKGVDSTLKIQPAELGDSAMYLCASIAMTGTPGANDLTFGAGSRLTVL.

This rearrangement joins TRBV30 to TRBJ2-2; 7 bases are a match to TRBD1. This CDR3 spans 14 amino acids. Per germline, CDR1 GTSNPN and CDR2 SVGIG (reference sequence). J gave up 7 bases and V 2 bases, and 7 bases lay outside the gene matches. CDR3 nucleotides: TGTGCCTGGAGTAGAACAGGGGTGGTCGGGGAGCTGTTTTTT. Residues: CAWSRTGVVGELFF.

This clonotype was detected a few times. The chain is built from TRBV19 and TRBJ2-7, with TRBD2 identical over 8 bases. CDR1 LNHDA and CDR2 SQIVND come from the germline V gene (reference sequence). The junction had 5 bases not matched to a gene; V was cut back by 3 bases and J by 1 base. The CDR3 consists of 15 residues. CDR3 amino acids: CASSMSGSSSYEQYF. The CDR3 DNA is TGTGCCAGTAGTATGAGCGGGAGTAGTTCCTACGAGCAGTACTTC.

Worth noting for this clonotype: A read error may be the cause here, since a much bigger clone is one base away. The chain couples TRBV19 to TRBJ2-7; TRBD2 agrees at 11 bases. The CDR3 totals 14 residues. V lost 9 bases to trimming and J lost 2 bases; unmatched junction nucleotides: 6. The germline V gene encodes CDR1 LNHDA and CDR2 SQIVND (reference sequence). CDR3 DNA: TGTGCCAGCCCGACTAGCGGGAAACCCTACGAGCAGTACTTC. Translating gives CASPTSGKPYEQYF.

The chain has TRBV29-1 and TRBJ2-5, with D unclear. V was trimmed by 7 bases and J by 2 bases, leaving 17 bases between them. From germline, CDR1 is SQVTM and CDR2 ANQGSEA. There are 14 residues in the CDR3. This CDR3 reads CSATLPEGQETQYF. The CDR3 nucleotides read TGCAGCGCTACTCTACCGGAAGGGCAAGAGACCCAGTACTTC. Complete variable domain (other parts from reference TRBV29-1 and TRBJ2-5): SAVISQKPSRDICQRGTSLTIQCQVDSQVTMMFWYRQQPGQSLTLIATANQGSEATYESGFVIDKFPISRPNLTFSTLTVSNMSPEDSSIYLCSATLPEGQETQYFGPGTRLLVL.

A remark on this clonotype: A much more abundant neighbour one base away suggests this may be a read error. The V and J genes are TRBV14 and TRBJ2-5, with a weak D call TRBD2 (6 bases). Germline V gene sequence: CDR1 SGHDN, CDR2 FVKESK. There are 14 residues in the CDR3. The V gene lost 8 bases and the J gene lost 5 bases, with 18 bases spanning the gap. The DNA for the CDR3 is TGTGCCAGCGGAGGGTCAACCAGGCGGGAGACCCAGTACTTC. Translating it yields CASGGSTRRETQYF.

About this clonotype: At one of its ends the junction is not consistent with the germline gene, which may arise from a read error. The chain is built from TRBV11-2 and TRBJ1-2; no firm D call. CDR1 and CDR2 from the germline V gene are SGHAT and FQNNGV. The CDR3 extends over 15 amino acids. The CDR3 DNA is TGTGCCAGCATGAACACACTGGACCCAGACCATGGCTATACCTTC. Its translation: CASMNTLDPDHGYTF.

As for this clonotype: The CDR3 carries no conserved terminal phenylalanine or tryptophan, so it likely arises from a read error. The chain employs TRBV11-2 and TRBJ2-2, with D unresolved. Germline CDR1 reads SGHAT; CDR2 reads FQNNGV. V lost 7 bases and J lost 5, with 17 bases in between. The CDR3 has 15 amino acids. The CDR3 DNA reads as TGTGCCAGCAACCCTCCGAAAGGACCGACCGGGGAGCTGTTTCTT. Protein product: CASNPPKGPTGELFL.

This clonotype has only a few counts. The V call is TRBV7-2, the J call TRBJ2-1, with 8 bases identical to TRBD1. V lost 5 bases, J lost 7 bases, and 7 bases stayed unmatched. This CDR3 comprises 14 residues. CDR1 and CDR2 from the germline V gene are SGHTA and FQGNSA. For the CDR3, the DNA is TGTGCCAGCAGCCCTAGGGACAGGTGGAATGAGCAGTTCTTC. Translation: CASSPRDRWNEQFF.

As to this clonotype: The missing conserved phenylalanine or tryptophan at the end of this CDR3 makes a read error likely. The chain is built from TRBV29-1 and TRBJ2-3, with a tentative D call TRBD1 (6 bases). V shed 7 bases and J shed 2 bases, with 16 bases lying between them. This CDR3 has 14 amino acids. Germline lookup yields CDR1 SQVTM and CDR2 ANQGSEA. CDR3 residues: CSAGDRTLTDTQYL. The CDR3 DNA is TGCAGCGCTGGAGACAGGACCCTCACAGATACGCAGTATCTT.

Points on this clonotype: The junction shows a germline mismatch at one end, possibly a read error. J is TRBJ2-7 and V is TRBV4-1; 7 bases are shared with TRBD1. Germline V gene data show CDR1 as MGHRA and CDR2 as YSYEKL. The CDR3 sequence is 17 residues long. The chain's CDR3 is CATSQDLGYRGLYEQYF. The CDR3 bases are TGCGCCACCAGCCAAGACCTAGGTTACAGGGGTCTCTACGAGCAGTACTTC.

The table lists this clonotype with many counts. The DNA of the CDR3 is TGTGCCAGCAGCTTAAATTGGCGGGAATACACCGGGGAGCTGTTTTTT. It yields the protein CASSLNWREYTGELFF. The chain combines TRBV7-8 with TRBJ2-2; tentative D call: TRBD2 (6 bases). Trimming cost V 2 bases and J 3 bases, with 13 bases left between them. The CDR3 covers 16 residues. The V gene's germline CDR1 is SGHVS and CDR2 FQNEAQ.

With regard to this clonotype: This clone may be a read error of a much larger clone one base away. The genes are TRBV28 and TRBJ2-3; TRBD1 aligns across 7 bases. Per germline, CDR1 MDHEN and CDR2 SYDVKM. The CDR3 spans 14 residues. CDR3 sequence: CACRQGISTDTQYF. CDR3 nucleotide sequence: TGTGCCTGCAGACAGGGTATTAGCACAGATACGCAGTATTTT.

Turning to this clonotype: At one end the junction does not follow the germline gene, possibly because of a read error. The J gene is TRBJ2-1, the V gene TRBV12-3 or TRBV12-4; TRBD1 agrees at 7 bases. CDR3 length: 15 amino acids. The CDR3 loop is CASSPRDRIYNEQFF. CDR3 DNA sequence: TGTGCCAGCAGCCCCCGGGACAGAATCTACAACGAGCAGTTCTTC.

Points on this clonotype: An end of the junction does not agree with germline; a read error may underlie this. The CDR3: CSARGASGSWVGGTYEQYF. CDR3 nucleotides: TGTAGTGCTAGAGGGGCTAGCGGGAGTTGGGTGGGGGGGACTTACGAGCAGTACTTC. J is TRBJ2-7 and V is TRBV20-1, with TRBD2 matching 10 bases. Germline lookup yields CDR1 DFQATT and CDR2 SNEGSKA (reference sequence). CDR3 length: 19 amino acids.